Following are 18 T cell receptor beta chains from one sample sequenced in a study of cytomegalovirus exposure and HLA in healthy donors. A multiplex PCR was run with 60 Vbeta primers and 13 Jbeta primers. The method was immunoSEQ multiplex PCR; TCRdb's version includes in-frame clones alone and lacks a portion of them. The repertoire holds roughly 71,000 clones, 70% to 85% seen once, with 3% in the top ten. The sequencing input was PBMCs. These receptors originate from a girl aged 10 to 17 in good health and CMV-seropositive.

The chain employs TRBV14 and TRBJ2-3; 15 nucleotides agree with TRBD2. This CDR3 is 15 amino acids long. V dropped 4 bases and J dropped 7; count of bases not matched to a gene: 3. Per the germline V gene, CDR1 is SGHDN and CDR2 is FVKESK. CDR3 protein: CASSLGTSGRYTQYF. As DNA, the CDR3 is TGTGCCAGCAGCCTTGGGACTAGCGGGAGGTATACGCAGTATTTT.

This clone was detected only a few times. This sample also contains other DNA sequences that code for the same CDR3. This rearrangement joins TRBV19 to TRBJ1-5, with D possibly matching TRBD1 (5 bases). Germline assignment: CDR1 LNHDA and CDR2 SQIVND (reference sequence). The CDR3 contains 15 residues. The ends were cut back, 1 base at V and 6 bases at J, with 13 bases in the middle. The CDR3 region is CASSIGTGGGQPQHF. CDR3 DNA: TGTGCCAGTAGTATAGGCACCGGGGGGGGTCAGCCCCAGCATTTT.

The sample holds one count of this clone. The chain uses TRBV5-1 and TRBJ2-7; D not certain. Germline V lookup: CDR1 SGHRS, CDR2 YFSETQ. This CDR3 is 13 amino acids long. Trimming removed 4 bases at V and 2 bases at J, with 10 bases between. CDR3 region: CASSPGRTYEQYF. CDR3 sequence (DNA): TGCGCCAGCAGCCCCGGTCGTACCTACGAGCAGTACTTC.

J is TRBJ2-3 and V is TRBV5-4; 8 bases are a match to TRBD1. The ends lost 2 bases at V and 7 bases at J; junction bases unmatched: 6. Germline V gives CDR1 SGHNT, CDR2 YYREEE (reference sequence). The CDR3 has 14 residues. CDR3 protein: CASSFQGAAHTQYF. The CDR3 DNA follows: TGTGCCAGCAGCTTTCAGGGGGCGGCTCATACGCAGTATTTT.

The rearrangement uses TRBV30 and TRBJ1-2, with D possibly matching TRBD1 (6 bases). V lost 1 base to trimming and J lost 2 bases, with 17 bases between them. The CDR3 sequence is 16 residues long. The germline V gene encodes CDR1 GTSNPN and CDR2 SVGIG (reference sequence). CDR3 region: CAWSEYRDTWNYGYTF. The DNA of the CDR3 is TGTGCCTGGAGTGAGTACCGGGACACCTGGAACTATGGCTACACCTTC.

This clone appeared a single time. This rearrangement joins TRBV7-9 to TRBJ2-7, with a tentative D call TRBD2 (6 bases). This CDR3 has 14 residues. Trimming took 5 bases from V and 5 from J, leaving 16 bases between them. Germline CDR1 reads SEHNR; CDR2 reads FQNEAQ (reference sequence). The CDR3 is CASSLGGGLDEQYF. The DNA for the CDR3 is TGTGCCAGCAGCCTCGGTGGGGGACTCGACGAGCAGTACTTC.

The chain uses TRBV4-1 and TRBJ1-2; D is possibly TRBD1 (5 bases). V was trimmed by 4 bases and J by 5 bases, leaving 20 bases between them. Germline loops: CDR1 MGHRA, CDR2 YSYEKL. This CDR3 comprises 16 residues. In DNA form, the CDR3 reads TGCGCCAGCAGCCCCCGGGGGGAGGCCCGAGGGTATGGCTACACCTTC. This gives the protein CASSPRGEARGYGYTF.

This CDR3 is CASSTYTENTEAFF. DNA for the CDR3: TGTGCCAGTAGTACGTATACAGAAAACACTGAAGCTTTCTTT. This chain uses TRBV19 with TRBJ1-1, with unresolved D. V gave up 4 bases and J gave up 2 bases, with 11 bases separating them. This CDR3 comprises 14 residues. The germline V gene encodes CDR1 LNHDA and CDR2 SQIVND (reference sequence).

The genes are TRBV5-1 and TRBJ2-7, with TRBD2 identical over 10 bases. Germline loops: CDR1 SGHRS, CDR2 YFSETQ. V dropped 4 bases and J dropped 0; count of bases not matched to a gene: 4. There are 15 residues in the CDR3. CDR3 in amino acids: CASSPGLAVSYEQYF. The CDR3 region has the DNA TGCGCCAGCAGCCCTGGACTAGCGGTCTCCTACGAGCAGTACTTC. Full variable domain (outside the CDR3, taken from reference TRBV5-1 and TRBJ2-7): KAGVTQTPRYLIKTRGQQVTLSCSPISGHRSVSWYQQTPGQGLQFLFEYFSETQRNKGNFPGRFSGRQFSNSRSEMNVSTLELGDSALYLCASSPGLAVSYEQYFGPGTRLTVT.

The V call is TRBV15, the J call TRBJ1-2; D perhaps matches TRBD1 (6 bases). V lost 0 bases to trimming and J lost 8 bases, with 10 bases between them. The CDR3 contains 13 residues. The germline CDR1 and CDR2 sequences are LNHNV and YYDKDF (reference sequence). CDR3 loop: CATSRDPGQGYTF. Written as DNA, the CDR3 is TGTGCCACCAGCAGAGATCCCGGACAGGGCTACACCTTC.

The rearrangement uses TRBV7-9 and TRBJ2-5; possibly TRBD1 for D (5 bases). This CDR3 spans 14 amino acids. V was shortened by 4 bases and J by 5 bases, with 14 bases between the two germline ends. Germline CDR1 reads SEHNR; CDR2 reads FQNEAQ (reference sequence). CDR3 in DNA: TGTGCCAGCAGCTACAACTCAGGGCAGGAGACCCAGTACTTC. This gives the protein CASSYNSGQETQYF.

This chain connects TRBV7-2 to TRBJ2-1; 9 bases line up with TRBD2. The CDR3 covers 15 residues. Germline CDR1 SGHTA, CDR2 FQGNSA. V shed 6 bases and J 9 bases; nucleotides not matched to a gene: 12. The CDR3 loop is CASRLGLARKGEQFF. DNA of the CDR3: TGTGCCAGCAGACTCGGACTAGCGAGGAAAGGTGAGCAGTTCTTC. Full variable domain (missing parts from reference TRBV7-2 and TRBJ2-1): GAGVSQSPSNKVTEKGKDVELRCDPISGHTALYWYRQSLGQGLEFLIYFQGNSAPDKSGLPSDRFSAERTGGSVSTLTIQRTQQEDSAVYLCASRLGLARKGEQFFGPGTRLTVL.

This clone has more than one count but fewer than ten. The chain links TRBV10-3 to TRBJ2-1; 7 bases are shared with TRBD2. Germline V lookup: CDR1 ENHRY, CDR2 SYGVKD. The CDR3 sequence is 17 residues long. V lost 4 bases to trimming and J lost 4 bases; unmatched junction nucleotides: 13. The CDR3 DNA is TGTGCCATCAGTGTAAGACTAGGACTAGGCGAATACAATGAGCAGTTCTTC. Protein product: CAISVRLGLGEYNEQFF.

The V and J genes are TRBV6-1 and TRBJ2-3, with D possibly TRBD1 on 6 matching bases. V was pared by 10 bases and J by 0 bases, with 11 bases between. Germline-derived CDR1 and CDR2 are MNHNS and SASEGT. The CDR3 length is 13 residues. CDR3 protein: CAISDRSTDTQYF. The CDR3 DNA reads TGTGCCATCTCGGACAGAAGCACAGATACGCAGTATTTT.

The rearrangement links TRBV9 to TRBJ2-5; 7 bases fit TRBD1. The CDR3 is 13 amino acids. V was pared by 4 bases and J by 5 bases, with 5 bases of the junction left unmatched. CDR1 SGDLS and CDR2 YYNGEE come from the germline V gene. CDR3 loop: CASSRGLGETQYF. As DNA, the CDR3 is TGTGCCAGCAGCAGGGGGCTAGGGGAGACCCAGTACTTC.

This clone was seen more than once but under ten times. The rearrangement joins TRBV6-5 to TRBJ1-1, with a possible D match to TRBD1 (5 bases). There are 13 residues in the CDR3. Per germline, CDR1 MNHEY and CDR2 SVGAGI. Deletions cut 7 bases from V and 3 bases from J, with 12 bases between. The CDR3 loop is CASTQGRDTEAFF. CDR3 bases: TGTGCCAGCACCCAGGGTCGCGACACTGAAGCTTTCTTT.

This clone has only one observation. V is TRBV10-1 and J is TRBJ2-1; a possible D gene is TRBD1 (5 bases). Per the germline V gene, CDR1 is WNHNN and CDR2 is SYGVQD (reference sequence). CDR3 length equals 14 residues. V lost 4 bases and J lost 4, with 11 bases in between. The CDR3 reads CASSGGLIYNEQFF. Here the CDR3 DNA reads TGCGCCAGCAGTGGGGGCCTAATTTACAATGAGCAGTTCTTC.

This clone was recorded many times. The CDR3 sequence is CATSRDLGGAAGDQPQHF. The CDR3 coding sequence is TGTGCCACCAGCAGAGATCTAGGAGGGGCCGCCGGGGATCAGCCCCAGCATTTT. This rearrangement joins TRBV15 to TRBJ1-5; TRBD1 is a possible D gene (5 bases). This CDR3 is 18 amino acids long. V gave up 0 bases and J gave up 5 bases, with 20 bases separating them. Germline-derived CDR1 and CDR2 are LNHNV and YYDKDF (reference sequence).